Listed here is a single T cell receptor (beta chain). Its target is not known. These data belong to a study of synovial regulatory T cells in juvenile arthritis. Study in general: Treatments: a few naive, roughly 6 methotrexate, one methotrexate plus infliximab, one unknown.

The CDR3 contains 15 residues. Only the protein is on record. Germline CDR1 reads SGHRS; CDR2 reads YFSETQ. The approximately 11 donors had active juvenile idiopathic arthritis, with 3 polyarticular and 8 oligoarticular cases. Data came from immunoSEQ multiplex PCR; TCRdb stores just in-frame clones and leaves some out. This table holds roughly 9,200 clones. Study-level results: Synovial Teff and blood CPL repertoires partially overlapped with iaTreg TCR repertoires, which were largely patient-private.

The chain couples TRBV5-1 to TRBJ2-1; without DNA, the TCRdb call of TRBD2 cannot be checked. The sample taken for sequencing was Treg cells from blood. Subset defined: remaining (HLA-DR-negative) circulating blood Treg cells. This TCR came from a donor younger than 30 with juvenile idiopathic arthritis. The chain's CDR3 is CASSFLREAHNEQFF.